Below are 14 T cell receptor beta chains sequenced from a single sample in a study of blood T cell repertoires in COVID-19. TCRdb keeps only in-frame clones here, not all; method: immunoSEQ multiplex PCR. The sample lists hundreds of thousands of clones; approximately 82% were seen once. Material: peripheral blood. These receptors were obtained from a man aged 80 or over with acute or convalescent COVID-19.

This chain joins TRBV5-4 and TRBJ2-5, with 13 bases matching TRBD2. Germline values: CDR1 SGHNT, CDR2 YYREEE (reference sequence). The CDR3 totals 15 residues. The junction had 3 bases not matched to a gene; V was cut back by 3 bases and J by 4 bases. CDR3 nucleotide sequence: TGTGCCAGCAGCTCGGGACTAGCGGGAAGAGAGACCCAGTACTTC. This gives the protein CASSSGLAGRETQYF.

This rearrangement joins TRBV10-3 to TRBJ1-5, with D perhaps matching TRBD1 (5 bases). This CDR3 spans 13 amino acids. CDR1 and CDR2 from the germline V gene are ENHRY and SYGVKD. Trimming took off 10 bases at V and 3 bases at J, with 13 bases between the two ends. The CDR3 loop is CATGGAHNQPQHF. CDR3 DNA sequence: TGTGCCACCGGCGGGGCCCACAATCAGCCCCAGCATTTT.

This chain connects TRBV28 to TRBJ1-2; TRBD1 might be the D (6 bases). The CDR3 contains 17 residues. The germline V gene has CDR1 MDHEN and CDR2 SYDVKM. Trimming removed 5 bases from V and 6 bases from J, with 25 bases in between. The CDR3 loop is CASSPGSGGLRWHGYTF. DNA of the CDR3: TGTGCCAGCAGTCCCGGTTCCGGGGGGCTAAGGTGGCATGGCTACACCTTC.

V usage is TRBV19 and J usage is TRBJ2-1; 8 nucleotides line up with TRBD2. This CDR3 spans 15 amino acids. Unmatched junction bases numbered 7, after V lost 5 bases and J lost 4 bases. CDR1 is LNHDA, CDR2 SQIVND, per germline (reference sequence). The CDR3 sequence: CASSRSSGGYNEQFF. The DNA of the CDR3 is TGTGCCAGTAGTCGGTCCAGCGGGGGTTACAATGAGCAGTTCTTC.

The rearrangement joins TRBV7-9 to TRBJ2-5; the match to TRBD1 covers 7 bases. The CDR3 is made up of 15 amino acids. Germline trimming cut 3 bases from V and 3 bases from J; bases unmatched to any gene: 7. Germline assignment: CDR1 SEHNR and CDR2 FQNEAQ (reference sequence). The DNA of the CDR3 is TGTGCCAGCAGCTTGACAGGGTTTAGAGAAGAGACCCAGTACTTC. It specifies CASSLTGFREETQYF.

The chain joins TRBV6-5 to TRBJ2-3; TRBD2 is a possible D gene (6 bases). Per germline, CDR1 MNHEY and CDR2 SVGAGI. This CDR3 spans 13 amino acids. The V gene lost 8 bases and the J gene lost 4 bases, with 13 bases spanning the gap. Written as DNA, the CDR3 is TGTGCCAGCGGGGGAGGAGCGCCAGATACGCAGTATTTT. Its protein product is CASGGGAPDTQYF.

The rearrangement links TRBV11-2 to TRBJ2-7; 7 positions match TRBD1. Germline CDR1 reads SGHAT; CDR2 reads FQNNGV. V gave up 6 bases and J gave up 7 bases; unmatched junction bases: 12. CDR3 length equals 14 residues. CDR3 bases: TGTGCCAGCAGTCTCACGGACAGGACGGGTGAGCAGTACTTC. It yields the protein CASSLTDRTGEQYF.

The V and J genes are TRBV5-1 and TRBJ2-5; no firm D call. V gave up 4 bases and J gave up 5 bases, with 15 bases separating them. In germline, CDR1 is SGHRS, CDR2 YFSETQ. CDR3 length: 14 residues. This chain's CDR3 is CASSKQPPDETQYF. CDR3 coding DNA: TGCGCCAGCAGCAAACAGCCCCCCGATGAGACCCAGTACTTC.

The V gene is TRBV30, the J gene TRBJ1-5; the D is unclear. The CDR3 is 15 amino acids. Trimming took off 0 bases at V and 5 bases at J, with 14 bases between the two ends. CDR1 GTSNPN and CDR2 SVGIG come from the germline V gene (reference sequence). Written as DNA, the CDR3 is TGTGCCTGGAGTGTACTCACCGGGATGGATCAGCCCCAGCATTTT. Protein sequence: CAWSVLTGMDQPQHF.

The gene calls are TRBV3-1 (or the pseudogene TRBV3-2) and TRBJ2-7, with 13 positions matching TRBD2. The V gene's germline CDR1 is LGHDT and CDR2 YNNKEL (reference sequence). The CDR3 runs 17 residues. V trimming: 5 bases; J trimming: 5 bases; junction bases outside the gene matches: 12. CDR3 sequence (DNA): TGTGCCAGCAGCTCCGGACTAGCGGGAGCCCGAGGAAACGAGCAGTACTTC. The encoded protein is CASSSGLAGARGNEQYF.

V and J are TRBV7-3 and TRBJ2-3, with D uncertain. The germline V and J ends were trimmed by 3 bases and 0 bases, with 4 bases remaining between them. CDR3 length: 13 amino acids. Germline lookup yields CDR1 SGHTA and CDR2 FQGTGA. In DNA, the CDR3 is TGTGCCAGCAGCTTCGGTAGCACAGATACGCAGTATTTT. It is translated as CASSFGSTDTQYF.

V gene TRBV5-4 combines with J gene TRBJ2-6; D gene uncertain. The CDR3 has 15 amino acids. Germline CDR1 and CDR2: SGHNT and YYREEE (reference sequence). With 4 bases removed from V and 0 bases from J, the gap between germline ends came to 8 bases. The CDR3 reads CASSPPISGANVLTF. DNA for the CDR3: TGTGCCAGCAGCCCCCCAATCTCTGGGGCCAACGTCCTGACTTTC.

In the case of this clone: In the same sample, other DNA sequences code for this CDR3. The CDR3 reads CASSPSTGYEQYF. CDR3 nucleotides: TGTGCCAGCAGCCCCTCGACAGGCTACGAGCAGTACTTC. The rearrangement links TRBV6-5 to TRBJ2-7, with D perhaps TRBD1 (6 bases). CDR1 and CDR2 (germline): MNHEY, SVGAGI. Trimming pared 6 bases from V and 3 bases from J, leaving 12 bases between. The CDR3 length is 13 residues.

This chain links TRBV7-6 with TRBJ2-2; TRBD1 agrees at 8 bases. This CDR3 has 15 amino acids. V shed 2 bases, J shed 2 bases, and the junction held 1 base outside the gene matches. Germline CDR1 and CDR2: SGHVS and FNYEAQ. The CDR3 reads CASSLPGGNTGELFF. CDR3 DNA sequence: TGTGCCAGCAGCTTACCAGGGGGCAACACCGGGGAGCTGTTTTTT.